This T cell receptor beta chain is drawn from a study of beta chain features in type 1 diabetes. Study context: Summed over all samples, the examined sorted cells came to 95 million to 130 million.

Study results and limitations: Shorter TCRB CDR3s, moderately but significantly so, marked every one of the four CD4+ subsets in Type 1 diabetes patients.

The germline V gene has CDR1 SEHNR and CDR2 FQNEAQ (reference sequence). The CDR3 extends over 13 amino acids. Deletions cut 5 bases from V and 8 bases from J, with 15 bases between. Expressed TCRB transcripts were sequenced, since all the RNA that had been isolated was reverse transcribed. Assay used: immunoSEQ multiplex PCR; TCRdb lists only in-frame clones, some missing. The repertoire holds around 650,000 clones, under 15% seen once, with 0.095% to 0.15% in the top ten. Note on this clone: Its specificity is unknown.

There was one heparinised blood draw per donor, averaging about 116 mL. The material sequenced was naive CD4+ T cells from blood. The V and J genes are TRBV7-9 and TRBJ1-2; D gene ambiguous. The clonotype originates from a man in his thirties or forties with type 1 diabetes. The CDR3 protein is CASSPQYRSGYTF. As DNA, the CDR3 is TGTGCCAGCAGCCCGCAGTACCGGTCGGGCTACACCTTC.